This T cell receptor (beta chain) was recorded in a study of T cell responses to AZD1222 COVID-19 vaccine. The wider study: Pooled together were second doses at about 4 or about 12 weeks. Overall study findings and caveats: Clonal diversity was possibly underestimated, and the donors were mostly white British, with more females.

Sequencing was performed with immunoSEQ multiplex PCR; in TCRdb, only in-frame clones are kept and a portion is missing. Here the sample spans 130,000 to 150,000 clones, around 89% being singletons. Per the germline V gene, CDR1 is SGHVS and CDR2 is FNYEAQ. The V end was cut by 5 bases, the J end by 2 bases, with 7 bases between. The CDR3 is made up of 14 amino acids. As concerns this clone: No antigen is known for it.

The receptor was isolated from an adult in good health. Sequences were derived from peripheral blood, sampled on day 0 of AZD1222 vaccination. The chain uses TRBV7-6 and TRBJ2-6, with a weak D call TRBD2 (5 bases). Written as DNA, the CDR3 is TGTGCCAGCAGCCCGGGGACTGGGGCCAACGTCCTGACTTTC. Amino acid sequence: CASSPGTGANVLTF.